The 24 T cell receptor beta chains given below trace back to one sample, sequenced in a study of T cell clonotyping in hematopoietic cell transplantation. Assay: immunoSEQ multiplex PCR; the TCRdb copy retains only in-frame clones and omits some. The sample records fewer than 4,500 clones, 79% being singletons. The sequenced sample was peripheral blood mononuclear cells, obtained at the time of graft-versus-host disease after allogeneic stem cell transplant. These receptors originate from a female patient aged 45-65 years who had an allogeneic stem cell transplant from an unrelated donor, so the T cells may come from the graft donor. Some clones in this sample may be carry-over from other donors' samples.

This clone occurred a few times. This chain joins TRBV27 and TRBJ2-5, with 12 bases aligning to TRBD1. The CDR3 spans 16 residues. Germline V gives CDR1 MNHEY, CDR2 SMNVEV (reference sequence). The V and J ends lost 3 bases and 4 bases, in that order; junction bases with no gene match: 6. CDR3: CASSFFGTGGAETQYF. The CDR3 DNA is TGTGCCAGCAGTTTTTTCGGGACAGGGGGCGCAGAGACCCAGTACTTC.

The chain has TRBV4-2 and TRBJ2-7; the match to TRBD2 covers 10 bases. Germline assignment: CDR1 LGHNA and CDR2 YNFKEQ. This CDR3 spans 16 amino acids. J was trimmed by 3 bases and V by 2 bases; bases with no gene match: 7. Written as DNA, the CDR3 is TGTGCCAGCAGCCAATCCAGCGGGGGGGCCTTCTACGAGCAGTACTTC. Amino acid sequence: CASSQSSGGAFYEQYF.

The chain recombines TRBV19 with TRBJ1-6, with D tentatively TRBD1 (6 bases). This CDR3 has 16 residues. Germline CDR1 LNHDA, CDR2 SQIVND (reference sequence). Trimming pared 4 bases from V and 4 bases from J, leaving 14 bases between. CDR3 in amino acids: CASSNSGTYYNSPLHF. The CDR3 bases are TGTGCCAGTAGTAACTCCGGGACATATTATAATTCACCCCTCCACTTT. The full variable domain, rest sourced from reference TRBV19 and TRBJ1-6, is DGGITQSPKYLFRKEGQNVTLSCEQNLNHDAMYWYRQDPGQGLRLIYYSQIVNDFQKGDIAEGYSVSREKKESFPLTVTSAQKNPTAFYLCASSNSGTYYNSPLHFGNGTRLTVT.

V is TRBV5-1 and J is TRBJ2-7, with D possibly being TRBD1 (6 bases). CDR1 SGHRS and CDR2 YFSETQ come from the germline V gene. V lost 0 bases, J lost 3 bases, and 13 bases lay in between. The CDR3 runs 15 residues. The CDR3 sequence: CASSLATQGYYEQYF. The CDR3 DNA reads TGCGCCAGCAGCTTGGCAACCCAGGGGTACTACGAGCAGTACTTC.

There are a few counts of this clone. The chain has TRBV27 and TRBJ2-7; 7 bases line up with TRBD1. The CDR3 has 13 amino acids. V gave up 6 bases and J gave up 1 base; unmatched junction bases: 3. Germline-derived CDR1 and CDR2 are MNHEY and SMNVEV (reference sequence). CDR3 region: CASSQGQSYEQYF. The DNA of the CDR3 is TGTGCCAGCAGCCAGGGACAGTCCTACGAGCAGTACTTC.

This clone was observed a few times. This rearrangement joins TRBV2 to TRBJ1-4; D not certain. The germline V gene encodes CDR1 SNHLY and CDR2 FYNNEI. The length of the CDR3 is 15 residues. With 7 bases removed from V and 8 bases from J, the gap between germline ends came to 20 bases. This chain's CDR3 is CASKIPSHSREKLFF. The CDR3 bases are TGTGCCAGCAAAATCCCCTCCCACAGCAGGGAAAAACTGTTTTTT. The full variable domain, with the rest looked up from reference TRBV2 and TRBJ1-4, is EPEVTQTPSHQVTQMGQEVILRCVPISNHLYFYWYRQILGQKVEFLVSFYNNEISEKSEIFDDQFSVERPDGSNFTLKIRSTKLEDSAMYFCASKIPSHSREKLFFGSGTQLSVL.

The genes are TRBV27 and TRBJ2-3, with D unclear. Per germline, CDR1 MNHEY and CDR2 SMNVEV (reference sequence). V was cut by 5 bases and J by 0 bases, with 9 bases left in between. The CDR3 covers 14 residues. Here the CDR3 DNA reads TGTGCCAGCAGTCCCAGACCTAGCACAGATACGCAGTATTTT. This sequence encodes CASSPRPSTDTQYF.

The chain employs TRBV19 and TRBJ2-1, with TRBD2 matching over 12 bases. The CDR3 loop spans 15 amino acids. V was clipped by 5 bases and J by 10 bases; unmatched bases: 9. CDR1 and CDR2 (germline): LNHDA, SQIVND (reference sequence). CDR3 nucleotide sequence: TGTGCCAGTAGTTGGCTAGCGGGGGGGAATCTAGAGCAGTTCTTC. It translates to CASSWLAGGNLEQFF.

The rearrangement joins TRBV27 to TRBJ1-2; D not certain. Germline V gives CDR1 MNHEY, CDR2 SMNVEV (reference sequence). The V gene lost 2 bases and the J gene lost 8 bases, with 9 bases spanning the gap. The CDR3 spans 12 residues. The CDR3 reads CASSLNLRGYTF. The CDR3 nucleotides read TGTGCCAGCAGTTTAAACCTAAGAGGCTACACCTTC.

The chain uses TRBV18 and TRBJ2-7, with 9 bases matching TRBD1. The V and J ends lost 3 bases and 3 bases, in that order; junction bases with no gene match: 3. CDR1 KGHSH and CDR2 LQKENI come from the germline V gene. The CDR3 covers 14 residues. CDR3 DNA sequence: TGTGCCAGCTCACCGGACAGGGGCTACTACGAGCAGTACTTC. It specifies CASSPDRGYYEQYF. The complete variable domain, with remaining parts taken from reference TRBV18 and TRBJ2-7, reads NAGVMQNPRHLVRRRGQEARLRCSPMKGHSHVYWYRQLPEEGLKFMVYLQKENIIDESGMPKERFSAEFPKEGPSILRIQQVVRGDSAAYFCASSPDRGYYEQYFGPGTRLTVT.

This clone was counted a few times. CDR3 DNA: TGTGCCAGCAGTGGGAAATACGAGCAGTACTTC. It encodes CASSGKYEQYF. The V and J genes are TRBV2 and TRBJ2-7; D call uncertain. Germline CDR1 is SNHLY and CDR2 is FYNNEI. V was clipped by 4 bases and J by 4 bases, with 5 bases between them. CDR3 length equals 11 residues.

This clone was seen once. The DNA of the CDR3 is TGTGCCAGCAGCCAAAAATCGGGGTCTGGGGGCTACACCTTC. Translated: CASSQKSGSGGYTF. This chain uses TRBV4-2 with TRBJ1-2; D is ambiguous. The germline V and J ends were trimmed by 2 bases and 8 bases, with 15 bases remaining between them. CDR1 and CDR2 (germline): LGHNA, YNFKEQ. The CDR3 totals 14 residues.

This sequence joins TRBV7-9 and TRBJ2-7, with a possible D match to TRBD1 (6 bases). The CDR3 totals 13 residues. Trimming took off 3 bases at V and 6 bases at J, with 12 bases between the two ends. The germline gives CDR1 SEHNR, CDR2 FQNEAQ (reference sequence). CDR3 DNA sequence: TGTGCCAGCAGCTTGGACAGCTTCAGCGAGCAGTACTTC. Its protein product is CASSLDSFSEQYF.

The gene calls are TRBV18 and TRBJ2-2; TRBD1 agrees at 7 bases. After removal of 6 bases from V and 0 bases from J, the junction contained 1 base not matched to a gene. Germline V gene data show CDR1 as KGHSH and CDR2 as LQKENI. The CDR3 sequence is 14 residues long. DNA for the CDR3: TGTGCCAGCTCGGACAGGTCGAACACCGGGGAGCTGTTTTTT. This translates into CASSDRSNTGELFF. Filled out from reference TRBV18 and TRBJ2-2, the complete variable domain reads NAGVMQNPRHLVRRRGQEARLRCSPMKGHSHVYWYRQLPEEGLKFMVYLQKENIIDESGMPKERFSAEFPKEGPSILRIQQVVRGDSAAYFCASSDRSNTGELFFGEGSRLTVL.

This clone was seen just once. The chain couples TRBV5-6 to TRBJ2-3; 11 bases are a match to TRBD1. V shed 5 bases, J shed 5 bases, and the junction held 7 bases outside the gene matches. The CDR3 totals 15 residues. The germline V gene has CDR1 SGHDT and CDR2 YYEEEE. For the CDR3, the DNA is TGTGCCAGCAGTACCGGGACAGGGGGTCGAGATACGCAGTATTTT. Amino acid sequence: CASSTGTGGRDTQYF.

The chain recombines TRBV19 with TRBJ2-1, with 11 bases lining up with TRBD1. The trim removed 5 bases at V and 6 bases at J, leaving 3 bases unmatched. Germline assignment: CDR1 LNHDA and CDR2 SQIVND (reference sequence). The CDR3 spans 14 residues. Written as DNA, the CDR3 is TGTGCCAGTAGTTTGGGGACAGGGGGCAATGAGCAGTTCTTC. Translation gives CASSLGTGGNEQFF.

V gene TRBV6-6 combines with J gene TRBJ2-7, with D possibly being TRBD1 (5 bases). Germline CDR1 is MNHNY and CDR2 is SVGAGI (reference sequence). The ends were cut back, 2 bases at V and 2 bases at J, with 10 bases in the middle. This CDR3 is built from 14 residues. The CDR3 DNA is TGTGCCAGCAGTTACGACCTGGACACCTACGAGCAGTACTTC. The encoded protein is CASSYDLDTYEQYF.

The gene calls are TRBV4-3 and TRBJ2-2; 9 bases are a match to TRBD1. Trimming at V came to 1 base and at J to 5 bases, leaving 8 bases not matched to a gene. This CDR3 has 17 amino acids. CDR1 is LGHNA and CDR2 is YSLEER in the germline V gene. This CDR3 reads CASSQGGTGLGTGELFF. CDR3 DNA: TGCGCCAGCAGCCAAGGCGGGACAGGGTTGGGTACCGGGGAGCTGTTTTTT.

The gene calls are TRBV28 and TRBJ1-6, with a tentative D call TRBD1 (5 bases). Germline-derived CDR1 and CDR2 are MDHEN and SYDVKM. Trimming stripped 10 bases from V and 14 bases from J, with 21 bases between. This CDR3 is built from 13 residues. CDR3 nucleotide sequence: TGTGCCACACGAGAAGGGGCCGGTGGGACCCTCCACTTT. It is translated as CATREGAGGTLHF.

This clone has a single count. The CDR3 bases are TGTGCCAGCAGCCAAGAAGGGGGACTAGCGAACACAGATACGCAGTATTTT. This gives the protein CASSQEGGLANTDTQYF. V and J are TRBV4-2 and TRBJ2-3; 10 bases are a match to TRBD2. V lost 0 bases and J lost 2; bases outside the gene matches: 5. Per the germline V gene, CDR1 is LGHNA and CDR2 is YNFKEQ. This CDR3 comprises 17 residues.

The gene calls are TRBV2 and TRBJ2-1; D remains ambiguous. This CDR3 region has 13 residues. CDR1 is SNHLY and CDR2 is FYNNEI in the germline V gene. V gave up 7 bases and J gave up 4 bases, with 11 bases separating them. This chain's CDR3 is CASTDARYNEQFF. For the CDR3, the DNA is TGTGCCAGCACCGACGCTAGGTACAATGAGCAGTTCTTC.

The genes are TRBV6-5 and TRBJ1-6; TRBD1 aligns across 10 bases. The V and J ends lost 6 bases and 7 bases, in that order; junction bases with no gene match: 3. Germline CDR1 is MNHEY and CDR2 is SVGAGI. This CDR3 region has 14 residues. The CDR3 loop reads CASSGTGANSPLHF. The CDR3 bases are TGTGCCAGCAGCGGGACAGGGGCCAATTCACCCCTCCACTTT.

This chain joins TRBV10-2 and TRBJ1-5; D gene unclear. The CDR3 has 13 amino acids. Trimming took off 2 bases at V and 2 bases at J, with 4 bases between the two ends. CDR1 is WSHSY and CDR2 is SAAADI in the germline V gene. This CDR3 reads CASSEGRNQPQHF. The CDR3 bases are TGCGCCAGCAGTGAGGGACGCAATCAGCCCCAGCATTTT.

The V and J genes are TRBV29-1 and TRBJ1-1; D may be TRBD1 (5 bases). V was shortened by 4 bases and J by 4 bases, with 10 bases between the two germline ends. Germline CDR1 is SQVTM and CDR2 is ANQGSEA. CDR3 length: 12 residues. CDR3 loop: CSVATESTEAFF. The CDR3 DNA is TGCAGCGTTGCGACAGAGAGCACTGAAGCTTTCTTT.